The clone carrying this TCR beta chain was detected only a few times. Its target is unknown. V lost 0 bases and J 4 bases, leaving 10 bases between the germline ends. Germline CDR1 and CDR2: DFQATT and SNEGSKA (reference sequence). The CDR3 is 14 amino acids. This sample is drawn from a study of response to subunit inactivated influenza vaccine. The study, taken as a whole, reports: Few new T cells, the authors suggested, are recruited by each seasonal influenza vaccination.

TCRdb independently ran MiXCR on the RT-PCR reads; one entry per CDR3 protein. The sample yields about 780,000 distinct CDR3 sequences, about 18% seen once. The sample here was PBMCs from blood, taken roughly 5 days after vaccination. The chain has TRBV20-1 and TRBJ1-3, with no clear D. The clonotype was recovered from a man aged 45-60 years who received an inactivated influenza vaccine. This CDR3 is CSARDVRKGNTIYF. DNA of the CDR3: TGCAGTGCTAGAGATGTAAGAAAAGGAAACACCATATATTTT.